This T cell receptor beta chain came from a study of CD8 T cells in ankylosing spondylitis. V lost 4 bases, J lost 0 bases, and 8 bases lay in between. Germline-derived CDR1 and CDR2 are SGHRS and YFSETQ. The length of the CDR3 is 15 residues. TCR beta libraries were made by quantitative 5'-RACE with molecular barcodes. TCRdb re-called the 5' RACE reads with MiXCR, one entry per CDR3 protein. The data contain some 37,000 distinct CDR3 sequences, approximately 6% of them singletons. This clonotype showed up many times. Its specificity is unknown. Study results and caveats: Ankylosing spondylitis blood seemed to carry a telltale TCR beta motif made of several highly homologous variants. Clones tied to disease were said to be significantly enriched in matched ankylosing spondylitis synovial fluid. Disease-associated clonotypes exhibited CD8+ identity and were relatively infrequent in peripheral blood.

The sequence came from a male donor with ankylosing spondylitis or in good health (not recorded which). V and J are TRBV5-1 and TRBJ2-6; D possibly corresponds to TRBD2 (5 bases). Material: blood, either unsorted or a sorted T cell fraction (not recorded which). This CDR3 is CASSPAGSGANVLTF. The CDR3 DNA is TGCGCCAGCAGCCCGGCGGGCTCTGGGGCCAACGTCCTGACTTTC.